The 9 T cell receptor beta chains below all came from one sample that was sequenced in a study of shared clonotypes between healthy human individuals. Assay used: immunoSEQ multiplex PCR; TCRdb lists only in-frame clones, some missing. This table holds about 1.5 million clones, roughly 96% found once. The sample was naive CD4+ T cells sorted from blood. Subset reported: CD45RA+ positively selected. Receptors originate from a man aged 25-40 years in good health.

The genes are TRBV7-8 and TRBJ2-3, with a possible D match to TRBD1 (5 bases). The germline V gene has CDR1 SGHVS and CDR2 FQNEAQ. This CDR3 comprises 19 residues. The germline V and J ends were trimmed by 2 bases and 4 bases, with 25 bases remaining between them. CDR3: CASSLSGAGQGQGADTQYF. For the CDR3, the DNA is TGTGCCAGCAGCTTATCTGGGGCAGGGCAAGGGCAAGGGGCAGATACGCAGTATTTT.

This clone has a single count. The chain links TRBV27 to TRBJ2-4, with D tentatively TRBD1 (6 bases). This CDR3 comprises 15 residues. The germline gives CDR1 MNHEY, CDR2 SMNVEV (reference sequence). V lost 8 bases and J lost 5, with 19 bases in between. CDR3 in DNA: TGTGCCAGCCGAAGGGGGAGTGCTGGGGAAAACATTCAGTACTTC. This gives the protein CASRRGSAGENIQYF.

In this sample, this clone turned up once. V usage is TRBV5-6 and J usage is TRBJ1-5; D ambiguous. The CDR3 is 14 amino acids. The germline V gene encodes CDR1 SGHDT and CDR2 YYEEEE. The V end was cut by 3 bases, the J end by 5 bases, with 12 bases between. The CDR3 here is CASSSPGRDQPQHF. CDR3 bases: TGTGCCAGCAGCTCCCCGGGGAGGGATCAGCCCCAGCATTTT. Looking up the rest from reference TRBV5-6 and TRBJ1-5 gives the full variable domain: DAGVTQSPTHLIKTRGQQVTLRCSPKSGHDTVSWYQQALGQGPQFIFQYYEEEERQRGNFPDRFSGHQFPNYSSELNVNALLLGDSALYLCASSSPGRDQPQHFGDGTRLSIL.

This clone was detected once. The chain couples TRBV11-2 to TRBJ2-1; 13 bases are a match to TRBD2. The CDR3 spans 15 residues. Germline-derived CDR1 and CDR2 are SGHAT and FQNNGV. The V and J ends lost 5 bases and 7 bases, in that order; junction bases with no gene match: 5. CDR3 bases: TGTGCCAGCAGCCCAACTAGCGGGAGGGCAAATGAGCAGTTCTTC. It translates to CASSPTSGRANEQFF.

The genes are TRBV7-5 and TRBJ2-7; the D segment call TRBD1 is taken from the table without a DNA check. TRBV7-5 is a pseudogene locus. This CDR3 is 16 amino acids long. The CDR3 DNA sequence: TGTGCCAGAAGCTTAGAGGCTTCACACAGAGCCTACGAGCAGTACTTC. Residues: CARSLEASHRAYEQYF.

The chain recombines TRBV18 with TRBJ1-5; D unresolved. V lost 3 bases to trimming and J lost 2 bases, with 11 bases between them. The CDR3 loop spans 15 amino acids. Germline CDR1 reads KGHSH; CDR2 reads LQKENI. In DNA, the CDR3 is TGTGCCAGCTCACCCGGCGGGGATCGCAATCAGCCCCAGCATTTT. Residues: CASSPGGDRNQPQHF. The full variable domain, rest sourced from reference TRBV18 and TRBJ1-5, is NAGVMQNPRHLVRRRGQEARLRCSPMKGHSHVYWYRQLPEEGLKFMVYLQKENIIDESGMPKERFSAEFPKEGPSILRIQQVVRGDSAAYFCASSPGGDRNQPQHFGDGTRLSIL.

This clone was picked up one time. V usage is TRBV9 and J usage is TRBJ2-2, with D hard to call. The CDR3 runs 15 residues. Trimming took 3 bases from V and 0 from J, leaving 9 bases between them. Germline CDR1 is SGDLS and CDR2 is YYNGEE. The chain's CDR3 is CASSARNSNTGELFF. The CDR3, as DNA: TGTGCCAGCAGCGCCAGGAATTCGAACACCGGGGAGCTGTTTTTT.

The chain is built from TRBV28 and TRBJ1-2; tentatively, D is TRBD1 (6 bases). The CDR3 loop spans 14 amino acids. V lost 6 bases and J 2 bases, leaving 13 bases between the germline ends. The germline gives CDR1 MDHEN, CDR2 SYDVKM. CDR3 nucleotide sequence: TGTGCCAGCAGGCTACAGGGAGCAAACTATGGCTACACCTTC. It codes for CASRLQGANYGYTF.

The chain is built from TRBV29-1 and TRBJ2-7; TRBD2 agrees at 11 bases. V lost 7 bases to trimming and J lost 3 bases; unmatched junction nucleotides: 2. CDR1 and CDR2 (germline): SQVTM, ANQGSEA. The CDR3 covers 12 residues. As DNA, the CDR3 is TGCAGCGCCGGGACTAGCGGCTACGAGCAGTACTTC. This sequence encodes CSAGTSGYEQYF.